The clone carrying this T cell receptor beta chain was seen only a few times. Its antigen is not identified. Germline lookup yields CDR1 SGDLS and CDR2 YYNGEE. The V gene lost 1 base and the J gene lost 7 bases, with 9 bases spanning the gap. The CDR3 runs 13 residues. The entry originates in a study of T cells in Graves' hyperthyroidism and ophthalmopathy. On the study more broadly: Peripheral blood draws took place at initial diagnosis, ahead of any treatment.

RNA transcripts were the template for amplifying TCR beta CDR3 regions. The TCR CDR3 first-round RT-PCR relied on the HTBI primer set. TCRdb redid the calling of the multiplex PCR reads with MiXCR, one entry per CDR3 protein. The data hold hundreds of thousands of distinct CDR3 sequences, with roughly 15% observed a single time. Broader study findings: In blood, most of the thyroid clonotypes expanded above 0.001 were also present.

The source of this sequence is a woman aged 40 to 50 with Graves' ophthalmopathy. This chain connects TRBV9 to TRBJ2-1, with D tentatively TRBD2 (5 bases). The specimen was blood. CDR3 nucleotides: TGTGCCAGCAGCGTATTCCCGGGGAATGAGCAGTTCTTC. Its translation is CASSVFPGNEQFF.